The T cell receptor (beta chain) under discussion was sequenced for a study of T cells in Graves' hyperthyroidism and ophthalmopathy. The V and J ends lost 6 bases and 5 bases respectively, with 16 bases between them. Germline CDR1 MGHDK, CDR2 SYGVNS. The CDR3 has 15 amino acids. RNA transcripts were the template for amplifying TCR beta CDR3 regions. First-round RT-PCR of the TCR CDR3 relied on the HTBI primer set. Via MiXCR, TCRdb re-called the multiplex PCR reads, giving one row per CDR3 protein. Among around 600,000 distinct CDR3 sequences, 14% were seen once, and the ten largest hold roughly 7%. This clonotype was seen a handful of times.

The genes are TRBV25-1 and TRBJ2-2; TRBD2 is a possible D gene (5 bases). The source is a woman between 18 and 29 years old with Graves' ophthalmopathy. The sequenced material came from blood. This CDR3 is CASRRAAGGTGELFF. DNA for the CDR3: TGTGCCAGCAGGAGAGCGGCAGGAGGAACCGGGGAGCTGTTTTTT.